What follows is one TCR beta chain and its context. This clonotype was detected a few times. Its antigen has not been determined. No much larger clone is present one base from it, and per-base qualities are unavailable. These data belong to a study of human T cells and chemical hapten exposure (dated by TCRdb to about 2021). As for the study more broadly: Libraries were pooled for sequencing, and variation in per-sample TCR yields was attributed mainly to small differences in library volumes within the pool. Peripheral blood TCR repertoire changes were tracked in vivo in alopecia patients during primary and secondary sensitization to the hapten diphenylcyclopropenone (DPC). Each blood RNA sample was used to sequence both TCR alpha and TCR beta chains.

Total RNA was isolated from unfractionated whole blood collected in Tempus Blood RNA tubes. Roughly 5 healthy volunteers served as TCR sequencing controls and were bled at day 0, 2 weeks and 6 weeks. The method behind the library was 5' RACE. Instrument on record: Illumina MiSeq. Library preparation attached unique molecular identifiers to individual cDNA molecules for quantitative, reproducible TCR counting. In the paper's pipeline: Samples had a median of about 96,000 TCRs, with a range from about 20,000 to 690,600. The Decombinator software suite was used to annotate the V, J and CDR3 of the TCR reads. For the PS versus PT1 abundance plots, all samples were subsampled to the same number of TCRs (28,000). TCRs were defined as expanded if absent before sensitization and observed at least eight times at the 2-week time point. TCRdb reprocessing: public reads trimmed at Q25 with fastp, clones called with MiXCR, in-frame beta chains kept. Every distinct CDR3 protein forms one entry, paired with its most common genes and DNA. TCRdb's processing, not the authors', yielded these V and J calls. The table for this sample lists 75,000 or so distinct CDR3 sequences; roughly 15% of them were counted only once. The top ten clones comprise around 7% of the sample.

CDR1 and CDR2 are read off the germline V gene (reference sequence) as SEHNR and FQNEAQ. From its cysteine to its phenylalanine, the CDR3 spans 14 amino acids. The CDR3 DNA has 42 bases and is translated from base 1. V and J are truncated by 10 bases and 0 bases respectively, leaving an intervening sequence of 10 bases. Here is what the overall study found, with its caveats: After repeated subsampling, the strength of the expansion versus patch-test correlation and the threshold at which it became significant changed. DPC sensitization did not change how many TCRs were above 1 in 1000 frequency, and no evidence was found of alterations in global repertoire structure.

The V gene is TRBV7-9 and the J gene is TRBJ1-6; 5 matching bases give a weak D call of TRBD1. This clonotype was sampled from a female donor in good health. This receptor carries the CDR3 CAIPDSSYNSPLHF. The base sequence is TGTGCCATACCTGACAGCTCCTATAATTCACCCCTCCACTTT.